This T cell receptor beta chain was retrieved from a study of tumor-infiltrating lymphocytes in primary liver carcinoma. As for the study in general: The study included patients who were men and women aged 30 to 69 years. Tumor staging was T1-T3 N0M0; sizes spanned about 4.2 to 11 cm across. General study findings and limits: All five tumor regions shared only about 7-25% of top clones.

Of note for this clonotype: Its antigen is as yet unknown. Its ends do not fully match the called genes, so a read error is possible.

A primer in the constant region served to generate TCR beta cDNA from 450 to 650 ng of total RNA. Slightly modified ARM-PCR with three nested multiplex PCR rounds yielded TCR beta libraries. TCRdb independently ran MiXCR on the multiplex PCR reads; one entry per CDR3 protein. The data contain approximately 110,000 distinct CDR3 sequences, around 64% of them singletons. Co-extracted RNA and DNA came from around 18-30 mg of unsorted bulk tissue. This receptor was taken from a woman aged 55-69 years with primary liver carcinoma and hepatitis B virus infection. The specimen was liver tumor tissue from sampling region 3. The subset denotes: tumor region T3, left-lateral pole.

The CDR3 protein is CASSTGTGVRTDTQFF. For the CDR3, the DNA is TGCGCCAGCAGCACTGGGACAGGGGTCCGCACTGATACGCAGTTTTTT. This rearrangement joins TRBV5-1 to TRBJ2-3; TRBD1 agrees at 10 bases. The CDR3 spans 16 residues. The germline CDR1 and CDR2 sequences are SGHRS and YFSETQ.